These T cell receptor beta chains were read from a single sample in a study of blood T cell repertoires in COVID-19. TCRdb's table, derived via immunoSEQ multiplex PCR, lists solely in-frame clones and lacks some. The repertoire holds tens of thousands of clones, with 70% to 90% as singletons. The source material was peripheral blood. The receptor set was obtained from a human donor in a cohort sampled during active COVID-19. The CDR3 runs from the conserved cysteine through the conserved F or W. Fields, in order: V gene, clone size, J gene, D gene, CDR3 DNA, CDR3 protein. D genes are given only for firm matches. Rows may omit the clone size; those that give it use once, few, many or a size class.

V: TRBV12-1
size: .
J: TRBJ1-5
D: .
DNA: TGTGCCAGCAGCCCCTCCTCGGACAGGGCTATCAATCAGCCCCAGCATTTT
CDR3: CASSPSSDRAINQPQHF

V: TRBV9
size: .
J: TRBJ2-3
D: .
DNA: TGTGCCAGCAGCGTAGCAACCGGGACAGATACGCAGTATTTT
CDR3: CASSVATGTDTQYF

V: TRBV2
size: once
J: TRBJ2-1
D: TRBD2
DNA: TGTGCCAGCAGCGAGTCTAGCGGGAGAAATGAGCAGTTCTTC
CDR3: CASSESSGRNEQFF

V: TRBV7-2
size: .
J: TRBJ2-1
D: .
DNA: TGTGCCAGCAGCTCCCAGCCCGGAGGGGAGCAGTTCTTC
CDR3: CASSSQPGGEQFF

V: TRBV10-3
size: .
J: TRBJ2-1
D: TRBD2
DNA: TGTGCCATCAGGAGCGGGGGCTCCTACAATGAGCAGTTCTTC
CDR3: CAIRSGGSYNEQFF

V: TRBV19
size: .
J: TRBJ2-7
D: TRBD1
DNA: TGTGCCAGTAGTCCCCGGACAGGGAGCTCCTACGAGCAGTACTTC
CDR3: CASSPRTGSSYEQYF

V: TRBV7-9
size: .
J: TRBJ1-2
D: .
DNA: TGTGCCAGCAGCTTAACCCAGGGTATCTATGGCTACACCTTC
CDR3: CASSLTQGIYGYTF

V: TRBV5-6
size: few
J: TRBJ2-2
D: TRBD2
DNA: TGTGCCTCGAGTTCAGCGGGGACCGGGGAGCTGTTTTTT
CDR3: CASSSAGTGELFF

V: TRBV21-1
size: .
J: TRBJ2-4
D: .
DNA: TGTGCCAGCAGCCACGTACAGTCTATAGCCAAAAACATTCAGTACTTC
CDR3: CASSHVQSIAKNIQYF

V: TRBV30
size: .
J: TRBJ1-1
D: .
DNA: TGTGCCTGGAGTCGAAGGACAGCGGGGGGGACTGAAGCTTTCTTT
CDR3: CAWSRRTAGGTEAFF

V: TRBV2
size: .
J: TRBJ2-3
D: .
DNA: TGTGCCAGCAGTCCTAATCCCACAGATACGCAGTATTTT
CDR3: CASSPNPTDTQYF

V: TRBV6-5
size: once
J: TRBJ1-5
D: .
DNA: TGTGCCAGCACCCTGGGGGGGAATCAGCCCCAGCATTTT
CDR3: CASTLGGNQPQHF

V: TRBV5-1
size: .
J: TRBJ2-3
D: TRBD2
DNA: TGCGCCAGCAGCAAAATGACTAGCCCATCCACAGATACGCAGTATTTT
CDR3: CASSKMTSPSTDTQYF

V: TRBV5-4
size: few
J: TRBJ2-7
D: TRBD1
DNA: TGTGCCAGCAGCGATCGGCCAGACAGGGAACAGTACTTC
CDR3: CASSDRPDREQYF

V: TRBV30
size: once
J: TRBJ2-1
D: .
DNA: TGTGCCTGGAAGTTTTACGGAGGAGAGCAGTTCTTC
CDR3: CAWKFYGGEQFF

V: TRBV7-9
size: .
J: TRBJ1-5
D: .
DNA: TGTGCCAGCAGCTTAGGCCAGGGCGGTCAGCCCCAGCATTTT
CDR3: CASSLGQGGQPQHF

V: TRBV27
size: once
J: TRBJ1-5
D: TRBD1
DNA: TGTGCCAGCAGAGCAGACCGACAGGGAGGACAGCCCCAGCATTTT
CDR3: CASRADRQGGQPQHF

V: TRBV19
size: once
J: TRBJ1-4
D: TRBD1
DNA: TGTGCCAGTGACCGGACAGGGGGTAATGAAAAACTGTTTTTT
CDR3: CASDRTGGNEKLFF

V: TRBV24-1
size: .
J: TRBJ2-1
D: TRBD2
DNA: TGTGCCACCAGTGACTCAGGGACTAGCGGATCCTACAATGAGCAGTTCTTC
CDR3: CATSDSGTSGSYNEQFF

V: TRBV4-1
size: .
J: TRBJ2-3
D: .
DNA: TGCGCCAGCAGCCAAGATTTAGTACTTACAGATACGCAGTATTTT
CDR3: CASSQDLVLTDTQYF

V: TRBV6-5
size: .
J: TRBJ1-2
D: .
DNA: TGTGCCAGCAGTTACAGGAGAACCCAAGGGGGTGGCTACACCTTC
CDR3: CASSYRRTQGGGYTF

V: TRBV5-6
size: .
J: TRBJ2-1
D: .
DNA: TGTGCCAGCAGCTTGGGCCAGGGTCTATTCTTC
CDR3: CASSLGQGLFF

V: TRBV3-1/TRBV3-2
size: once
J: TRBJ2-5
D: .
DNA: TGTGCCAGCAGCCAACCGGGACTTCAAGAGACCCAGTACTTC
CDR3: CASSQPGLQETQYF

V: TRBV10-3
size: .
J: TRBJ2-5
D: TRBD2
DNA: TGTGCCATCAGCTGGACTAGCGGGAGGGAGACCCAGTACTTC
CDR3: CAISWTSGRETQYF

V: TRBV5-6
size: .
J: TRBJ2-7
D: TRBD2
DNA: TGTGCCAGCAGCCCGACTAGCGGGGGAGGTTTCTACGAGCAGTACTTC
CDR3: CASSPTSGGGFYEQYF

V: TRBV19
size: .
J: TRBJ1-1
D: .
DNA: TGTGCCAGTAGTATAGACTATCGGTCCCAAGTGGAAGCTTTCTTT
CDR3: CASSIDYRSQVEAFF

V: TRBV19
size: .
J: TRBJ2-1
D: TRBD1
DNA: TGTGCCAGTAGTCCCACAGGGGAGATGTACAATGAGCAGTTCTTC
CDR3: CASSPTGEMYNEQFF

V: TRBV10-3
size: .
J: TRBJ2-1
D: .
DNA: TGTGCCGTCGGACTGGAGAATGAGCAGTTCTTC
CDR3: CAVGLENEQFF

V: TRBV14
size: .
J: TRBJ2-4
D: .
DNA: TGTGCCAGCAGCCTAAGTAGGAGGAGTAACATTCAGTACTTC
CDR3: CASSLSRRSNIQYF

V: TRBV11-2
size: once
J: TRBJ2-1
D: TRBD2
DNA: TGTGCCAGCAGCTCCCCTTTCCGGACTAGCGGGAATGAGCAGTTCTTC
CDR3: CASSSPFRTSGNEQFF

V: TRBV6-5
size: once
J: TRBJ1-1
D: TRBD1
DNA: TGTGCCACCAAAACAGGGGGGGCTGAAGCTTTCTTT
CDR3: CATKTGGAEAFF

V: TRBV5-4
size: .
J: TRBJ2-1
D: .
DNA: TGTGCCAGCAGCTTGGGATGGGAACAGGGCGAGCAGTTCTTC
CDR3: CASSLGWEQGEQFF

V: TRBV2
size: .
J: TRBJ1-5
D: .
DNA: TGTGCCAGCAGTGAACAGGGGTATGGGCAGCCCCAGCATTTT
CDR3: CASSEQGYGQPQHF

V: TRBV7-2
size: once
J: TRBJ1-2
D: TRBD1
DNA: TGTGCCAGCAGCTTCGACAGGGTTTCAGGCCACACCTTC
CDR3: CASSFDRVSGHTF

V: TRBV12-5
size: .
J: TRBJ1-1
D: TRBD1
DNA: TGTGCTAGTGGTTTTTGGACAGGGGGCACTGAAGCTTTCTTT
CDR3: CASGFWTGGTEAFF

V: TRBV5-1
size: .
J: TRBJ1-2
D: .
DNA: TGCGCCAGCAGCCGGGACACATCCTATGGCTACACCTTC
CDR3: CASSRDTSYGYTF

V: TRBV12-2
size: .
J: TRBJ2-3
D: .
DNA: TGTGCAAGTCGCTTAGGGGAGCGGGGGGTTAGCACAGATACGCAGTATTTT
CDR3: CASRLGERGVSTDTQYF

V: TRBV7-9
size: .
J: TRBJ2-1
D: TRBD2
DNA: TGTGCCAGCAGCCTAGGGACTAGCGGGAGAAAGTATGGGCAGTTCTTC
CDR3: CASSLGTSGRKYGQFF

V: TRBV2
size: .
J: TRBJ1-4
D: .
DNA: TGTGCCAGCAGCCCCGCTTGGGGGCTACGGGAAAAACTGTTTTTT
CDR3: CASSPAWGLREKLFF

V: TRBV20-1
size: .
J: TRBJ2-3
D: TRBD2
DNA: TGCAGTGCTAGTTTAGGGACTAGCGGGGATACGCAGTATTTT
CDR3: CSASLGTSGDTQYF